The source of this T cell receptor beta chain is a study of type 1 regulatory T cells. Germline V lookup: CDR1 MNHEY, CDR2 SVGAGI. V gave up 5 bases and J gave up 4 bases; unmatched junction bases: 5. This CDR3 is built from 15 residues. Regarding this clonotype: Its antigen remains unidentified.

Using its own MiXCR run on the reads, TCRdb lists one record per CDR3 protein. Among tens of thousands of distinct CDR3 sequences listed, under 25% were seen once. Findings of the study overall: Tr1 cells had a more restricted TCR repertoire than non-Tr1 cells.

Sample: cultured type 1 regulatory T (Tr1) cells, either the whole culture or a sorted fraction (not recorded which). This sequence was found in a human donor in good health. The chain is built from TRBV6-5 and TRBJ1-5, with 10 positions matching TRBD1. CDR3 amino acids: CASSRGTGANQPQHF. The CDR3 nucleotides are TGTGCCAGCAGTAGGGGGACAGGGGCGAATCAGCCCCAGCATTTT.